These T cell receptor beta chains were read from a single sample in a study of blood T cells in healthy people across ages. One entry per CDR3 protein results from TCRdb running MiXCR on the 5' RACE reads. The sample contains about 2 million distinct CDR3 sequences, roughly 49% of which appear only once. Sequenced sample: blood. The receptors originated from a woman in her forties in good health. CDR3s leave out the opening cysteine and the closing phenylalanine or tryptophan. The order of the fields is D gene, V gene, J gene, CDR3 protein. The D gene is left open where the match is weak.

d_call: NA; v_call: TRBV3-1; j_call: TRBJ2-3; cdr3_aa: ASSRNLGPDTQY
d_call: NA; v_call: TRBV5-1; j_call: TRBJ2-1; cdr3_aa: ASSGAETAGEQF
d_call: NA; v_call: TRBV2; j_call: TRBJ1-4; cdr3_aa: ASKTGTADEKLF
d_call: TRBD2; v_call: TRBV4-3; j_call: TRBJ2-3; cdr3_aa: ASRGGDPTDTQY
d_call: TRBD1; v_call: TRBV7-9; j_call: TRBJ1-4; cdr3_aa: ASSQTRGRGEKLF
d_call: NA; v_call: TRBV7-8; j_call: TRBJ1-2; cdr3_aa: ASSQRERDYGYT
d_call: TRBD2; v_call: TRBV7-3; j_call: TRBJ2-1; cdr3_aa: ASSLGTSGDYNEQF
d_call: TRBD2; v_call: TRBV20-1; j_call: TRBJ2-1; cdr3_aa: SARMGIREGEGQF
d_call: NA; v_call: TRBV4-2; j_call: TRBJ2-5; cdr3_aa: ASSQVSDSPRTQY
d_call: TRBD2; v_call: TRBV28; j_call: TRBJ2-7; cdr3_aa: ASSFPRGGYEQY
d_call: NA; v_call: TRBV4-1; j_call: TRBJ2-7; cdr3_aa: AGSHPSTATYEQY
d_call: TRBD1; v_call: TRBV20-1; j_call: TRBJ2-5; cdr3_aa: SARKHFTGEKKTQY
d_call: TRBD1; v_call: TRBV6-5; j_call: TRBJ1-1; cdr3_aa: ASRDRPMNTEAF
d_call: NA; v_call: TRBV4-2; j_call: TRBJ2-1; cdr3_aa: ASSRGQASDEQF
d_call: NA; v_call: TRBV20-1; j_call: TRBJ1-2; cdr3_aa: SARASGRTNYGRT
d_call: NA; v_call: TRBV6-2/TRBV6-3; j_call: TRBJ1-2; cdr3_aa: AGSRGAYGYT
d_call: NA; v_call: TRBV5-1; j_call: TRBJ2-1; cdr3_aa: ASNRDNSYNEQF
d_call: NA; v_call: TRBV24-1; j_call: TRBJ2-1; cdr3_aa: ATSDPGNNNEQF
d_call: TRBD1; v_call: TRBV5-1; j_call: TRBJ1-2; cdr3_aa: ASREGQAHYGYT
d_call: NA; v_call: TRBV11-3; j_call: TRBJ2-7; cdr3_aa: ASSRNSRSYEQY
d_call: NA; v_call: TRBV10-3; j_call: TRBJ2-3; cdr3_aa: AISGPGRPSTDTQY
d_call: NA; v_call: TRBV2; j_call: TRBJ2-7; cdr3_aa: ASSFDTPEQY
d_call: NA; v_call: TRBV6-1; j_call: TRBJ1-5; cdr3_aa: ASSPLQGIGQPQH
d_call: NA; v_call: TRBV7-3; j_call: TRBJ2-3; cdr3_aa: ASSLVARERRTDTQY
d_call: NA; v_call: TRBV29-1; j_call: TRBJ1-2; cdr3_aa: SVARASDYGYT
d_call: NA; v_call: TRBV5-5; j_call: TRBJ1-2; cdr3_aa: ASSSVTSANYGYT
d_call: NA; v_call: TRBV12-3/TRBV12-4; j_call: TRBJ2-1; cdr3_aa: ASRLDRLGNEQF
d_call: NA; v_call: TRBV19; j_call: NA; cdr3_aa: ASSIGSYNEQY
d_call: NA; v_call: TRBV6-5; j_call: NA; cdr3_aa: ASSYSAGHRQTQY
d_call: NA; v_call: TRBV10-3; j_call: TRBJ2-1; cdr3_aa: AISQQVLSYNEQF
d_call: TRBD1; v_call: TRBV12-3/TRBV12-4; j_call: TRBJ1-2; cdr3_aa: ASSPLGTAQDLYGYT
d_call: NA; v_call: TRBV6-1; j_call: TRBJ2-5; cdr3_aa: ASSEAGSKETQY
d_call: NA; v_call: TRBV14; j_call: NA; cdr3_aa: ASSQGTQETQF
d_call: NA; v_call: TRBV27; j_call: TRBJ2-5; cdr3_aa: ASSPETRRETQY
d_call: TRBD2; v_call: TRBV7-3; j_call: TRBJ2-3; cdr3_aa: ASSASGGRADTQY
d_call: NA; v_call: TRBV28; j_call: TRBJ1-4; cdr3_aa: ASNPGGSTNEKLF
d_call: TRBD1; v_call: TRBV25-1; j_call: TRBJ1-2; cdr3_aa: ASSRTSPGQGGYGYT